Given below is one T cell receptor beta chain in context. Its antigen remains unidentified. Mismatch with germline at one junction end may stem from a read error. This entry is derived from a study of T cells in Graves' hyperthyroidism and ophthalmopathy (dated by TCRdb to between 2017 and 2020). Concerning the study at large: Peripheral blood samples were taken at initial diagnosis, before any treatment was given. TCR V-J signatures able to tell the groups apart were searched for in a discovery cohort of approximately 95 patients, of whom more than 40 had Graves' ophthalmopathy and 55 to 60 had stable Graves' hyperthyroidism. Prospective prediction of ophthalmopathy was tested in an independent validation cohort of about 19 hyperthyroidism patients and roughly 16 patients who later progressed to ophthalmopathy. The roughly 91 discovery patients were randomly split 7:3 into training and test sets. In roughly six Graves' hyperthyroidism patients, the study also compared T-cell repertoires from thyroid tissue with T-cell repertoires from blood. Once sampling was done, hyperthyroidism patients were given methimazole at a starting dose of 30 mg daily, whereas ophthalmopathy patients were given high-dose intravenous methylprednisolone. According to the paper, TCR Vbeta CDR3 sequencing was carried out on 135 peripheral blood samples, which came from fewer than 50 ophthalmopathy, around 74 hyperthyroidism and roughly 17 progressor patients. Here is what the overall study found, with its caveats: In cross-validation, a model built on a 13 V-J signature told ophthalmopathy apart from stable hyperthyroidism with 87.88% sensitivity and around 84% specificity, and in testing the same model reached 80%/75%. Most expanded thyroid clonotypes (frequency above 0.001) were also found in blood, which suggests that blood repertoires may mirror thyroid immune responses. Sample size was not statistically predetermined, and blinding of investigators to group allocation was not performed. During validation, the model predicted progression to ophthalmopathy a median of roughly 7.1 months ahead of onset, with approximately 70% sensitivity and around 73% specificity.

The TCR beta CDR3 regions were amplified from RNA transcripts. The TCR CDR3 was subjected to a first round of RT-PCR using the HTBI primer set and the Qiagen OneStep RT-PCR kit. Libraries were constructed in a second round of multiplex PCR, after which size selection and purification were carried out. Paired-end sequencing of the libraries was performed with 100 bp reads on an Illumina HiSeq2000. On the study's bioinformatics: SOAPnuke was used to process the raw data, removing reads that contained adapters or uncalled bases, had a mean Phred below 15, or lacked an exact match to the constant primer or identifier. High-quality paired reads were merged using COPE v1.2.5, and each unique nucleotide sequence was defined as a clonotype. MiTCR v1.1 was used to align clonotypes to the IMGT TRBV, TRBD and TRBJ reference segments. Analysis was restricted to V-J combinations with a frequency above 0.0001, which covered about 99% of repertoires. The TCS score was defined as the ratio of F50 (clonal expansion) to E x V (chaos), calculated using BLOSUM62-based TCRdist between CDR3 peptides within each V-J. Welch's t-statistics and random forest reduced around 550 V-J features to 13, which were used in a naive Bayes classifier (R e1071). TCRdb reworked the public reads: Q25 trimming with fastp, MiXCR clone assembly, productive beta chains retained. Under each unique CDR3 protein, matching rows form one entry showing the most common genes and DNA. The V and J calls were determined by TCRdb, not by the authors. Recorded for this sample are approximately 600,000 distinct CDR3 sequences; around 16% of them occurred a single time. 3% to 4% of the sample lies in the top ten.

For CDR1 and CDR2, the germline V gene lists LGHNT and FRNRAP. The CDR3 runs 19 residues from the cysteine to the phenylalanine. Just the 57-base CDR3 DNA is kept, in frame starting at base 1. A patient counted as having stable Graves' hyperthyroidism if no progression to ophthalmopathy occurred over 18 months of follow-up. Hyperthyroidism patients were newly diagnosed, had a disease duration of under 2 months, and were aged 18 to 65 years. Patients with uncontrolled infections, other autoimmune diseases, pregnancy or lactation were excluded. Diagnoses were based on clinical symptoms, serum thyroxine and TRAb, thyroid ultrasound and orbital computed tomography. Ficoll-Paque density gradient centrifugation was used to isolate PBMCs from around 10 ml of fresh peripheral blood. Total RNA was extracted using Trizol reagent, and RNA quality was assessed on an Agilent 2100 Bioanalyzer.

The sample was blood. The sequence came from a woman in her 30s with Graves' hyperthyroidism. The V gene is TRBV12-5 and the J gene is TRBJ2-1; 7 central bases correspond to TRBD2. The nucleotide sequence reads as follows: TGTGCTAGTGGTTTGGTACCTCGTTGGGAGGGGAGGCGTCCTAATGGGCAGTCCTTC. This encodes CASGLVPRWEGRRPNGQSF.